The text below deals with one T cell receptor (beta chain). The source of the sample is a study of blood T cell repertoires in COVID-19. Study information: Sample material is recorded as cDNA or gDNA derived from T cells, B-cell-depleted T cells, or PBMCs.

The CDR3 consists of 13 residues. Germline V gives CDR1 SNHLY, CDR2 FYNNEI. With 6 bases removed from V and 5 bases from J, the gap between germline ends came to 10 bases. Sequenced by immunoSEQ multiplex PCR; TCRdb stores in-frame clones only, minus some. The data contain 99,000 or so clones, around 74% of them singletons. The V gene is TRBV2, the J gene TRBJ1-4, with D possibly being TRBD1 (6 bases). The sequenced sample consisted of peripheral blood. The sequence was obtained from a woman in her 70s with acute or convalescent COVID-19. The DNA of the CDR3 is TGTGCCAGCAGCCGGGACACGAATGAAAAACTGTTTTTT. It translates to CASSRDTNEKLFF. Complete variable domain (other parts from reference TRBV2 and TRBJ1-4): EPEVTQTPSHQVTQMGQEVILRCVPISNHLYFYWYRQILGQKVEFLVSFYNNEISEKSEIFDDQFSVERPDGSNFTLKIRSTKLEDSAMYFCASSRDTNEKLFFGSGTQLSVL.